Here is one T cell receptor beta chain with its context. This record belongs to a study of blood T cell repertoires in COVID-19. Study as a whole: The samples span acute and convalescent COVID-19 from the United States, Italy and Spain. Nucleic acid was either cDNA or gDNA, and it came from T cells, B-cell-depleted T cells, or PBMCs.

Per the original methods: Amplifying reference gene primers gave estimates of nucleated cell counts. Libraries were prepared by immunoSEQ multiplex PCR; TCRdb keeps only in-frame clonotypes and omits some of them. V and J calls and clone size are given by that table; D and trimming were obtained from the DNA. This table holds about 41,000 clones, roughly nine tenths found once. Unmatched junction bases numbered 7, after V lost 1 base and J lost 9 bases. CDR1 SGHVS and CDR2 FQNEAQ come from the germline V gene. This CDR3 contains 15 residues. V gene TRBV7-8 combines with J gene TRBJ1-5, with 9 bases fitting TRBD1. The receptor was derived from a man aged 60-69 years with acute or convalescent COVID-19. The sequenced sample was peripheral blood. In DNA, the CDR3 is TGTGCCAGCAGCTTAGGAGGGACAGGGTTATGGCCCCAGCATTTT. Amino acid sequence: CASSLGGTGLWPQHF.